Listed below are T cell receptor beta chains from one sample, sequenced in a study of immune evolution from preneoplasia to lung adenocarcinoma. Sequencing was performed with immunoSEQ multiplex PCR; in TCRdb, only in-frame clones are kept and a portion is missing. Among about 4,600 clones, less than 80% were seen once, and the ten largest hold under 9%. Sequenced input: FFPE adjacent normal lung tissue. The receptors were sampled from a person between 55 and 80 years old with lung adenocarcinoma. CDR3s include the opening cysteine and the closing phenylalanine or tryptophan. D genes are given only for firm matches. The size entry is marked missing in some rows and otherwise reads once, few, many or a size class.

CASKLWGGSTDTQYF | TGTGCCAGCAAACTCTGGGGGGGGAGCACAGATACGCAGTATTTT | TRBJ2-3 | TRBD2 | TRBV5-6 | NA
CASRFGGQGSYEQYF | TGTGCAAGTCGCTTTGGGGGACAGGGTTCGTACGAGCAGTACTTC | TRBJ2-7 | NA | TRBV12-2 | NA
CASSPPGLAGGETQYF | TGTGCCAGCAGTCCACCGGGACTAGCGGGAGGGGAGACCCAGTACTTC | TRBJ2-5 | TRBD2 | TRBV27 | NA
CASNPSPPARGEQFF | TGTGCCAGCAACCCGTCCCCCCCCGCAAGAGGTGAGCAGTTCTTC | TRBJ2-1 | NA | TRBV27 | few
CASSQDQAGSYNEQFF | TGCGCCAGCAGCCAAGATCAGGCAGGTTCCTACAATGAGCAGTTCTTC | TRBJ2-1 | NA | TRBV4-1 | NA
CSVGTSGNHEQFF | TGCAGCGTTGGGACTAGCGGGAACCATGAGCAGTTCTTC | TRBJ2-1 | TRBD2 | TRBV29-1 | NA
CASSSPGQGAYEQYF | TGTGCCAGCAGCTCTCCGGGACAGGGAGCCTACGAGCAGTACTTC | TRBJ2-7 | TRBD1 | TRBV11-2 | NA
CASRWTGYTDTQYF | TGTGCCAGCAGGTGGACAGGGTACACAGATACGCAGTATTTT | TRBJ2-3 | TRBD1 | TRBV6-5 | few
CASSLVNRDGYTF | TGTGCCAGCAGCTTAGTTAACAGGGATGGCTACACCTTC | TRBJ1-2 | NA | TRBV7-9 | NA
CASSQTSLAYQETQYF | TGCGCCAGCAGCCAGACCTCACTAGCGTACCAAGAGACCCAGTACTTC | TRBJ2-5 | TRBD2 | TRBV4-1 | NA
CASSLVGLETQYF | TGTGCCAGCAGCTTGGTAGGGTTGGAGACCCAGTACTTC | TRBJ2-5 | NA | TRBV11-2 | NA
CSGTGGFNEQFF | TGCAGCGGGACAGGGGGCTTCAATGAGCAGTTCTTC | TRBJ2-1 | TRBD1 | TRBV29-1 | NA
CASSLMTGGNTEAFF | TGTGCCAGCAGCTTAATGACAGGGGGGAACACTGAAGCTTTCTTT | TRBJ1-1 | TRBD1 | TRBV7-2 | once
CASSPTSASYEQYF | TGTGCCAGCAGCCCAACTAGCGCCTCCTACGAGCAGTACTTC | TRBJ2-7 | TRBD2 | TRBV7-9 | NA
CASSIGTSGSDEQFF | TGTGCCAGCAGCATCGGGACTAGCGGGAGCGATGAGCAGTTCTTC | TRBJ2-1 | TRBD2 | TRBV9 | NA
CSGGHNEKLFF | TGCAGCGGGGGACATAATGAAAAACTGTTTTTT | TRBJ1-4 | NA | TRBV29-1 | NA
CASSEGGGAPRANVLTF | TGTGCCAGCAGTGAGGGTGGGGGGGCGCCTAGGGCCAACGTCCTGACTTTC | TRBJ2-6 | NA | TRBV25-1 | few
CASSAGIMNTEAFF | TGCGCCAGCAGTGCTGGGATTATGAACACTGAAGCTTTCTTT | TRBJ1-1 | NA | TRBV10-1 | NA
CAWSVGGVGDEQFF | TGTGCCTGGAGTGTAGGGGGGGTCGGTGATGAGCAGTTCTTC | TRBJ2-1 | NA | TRBV30 | NA
CASSYIGPSNEQYF | TGTGCCAGTAGTTATATAGGACCCTCTAACGAGCAGTACTTC | TRBJ2-7 | NA | TRBV19 | NA
CASGTADQPQHF | TGTGCCAGCGGGACAGCTGATCAGCCCCAGCATTTT | TRBJ1-5 | TRBD1 | TRBV27 | few
CAARGGGRYEQYF | TGTGCCGCTCGGGGGGGCGGGAGGTACGAGCAGTACTTC | TRBJ2-7 | TRBD2 | TRBV28 | NA
CASSLEVGGRADTQYF | TGTGCCAGCAGCTTGGAAGTTGGCGGGAGGGCAGATACGCAGTATTTT | TRBJ2-3 | TRBD2 | TRBV5-4 | NA
CASSQGQGASYEQYF | TGTGCCAGCAGCCAAGGGCAAGGGGCGTCCTACGAGCAGTACTTC | TRBJ2-7 | NA | TRBV4-2 | once
CASSEAMRGYEQYF | TGTGCCAGCAGTGAAGCGATGCGTGGGTACGAGCAGTACTTC | TRBJ2-7 | NA | TRBV6-1 | NA